This T cell receptor (beta chain) appears in the sequencing data of a study of shared clonotypes between healthy human individuals. CD8 cells classed as naive were CD45RO-negative and positively selected for CCR7, excluding terminally differentiated effector memory CD45RA+ cells. V dropped 2 bases and J dropped 2; count of bases not matched to a gene: 24. The CDR3 spans 21 residues. Germline V CDR1 and CDR2: MDHEN, SYDVKM. The table came from immunoSEQ multiplex PCR; TCRdb's copy has only in-frame clones and leaves some out. The sample lists hundreds of thousands of clones; approximately 90% were seen once.

Sequenced input: naive CD8+ T cells sorted from blood. The clonotype originates from a man aged 25-40 years in good health. The chain employs TRBV28 and TRBJ2-7, with 7 nucleotides matching TRBD1. The CDR3 coding sequence is TGTGCCAGCAGTTTACGAAACTCAGGGGGTGTTATTGGGAGAGGCACCTACGAGCAGTACTTC. Its translation: CASSLRNSGGVIGRGTYEQYF.